This T cell receptor (beta chain) was captured in a study of shared clonotypes between healthy human individuals. Looking at the study overall: The study drew on two women and a few men aged 18 to 49 as donors. Study results and caveats: For naive CD4 cells, roughly 4.6% of clonotypes were shared across a handful of donors. The researchers took only blood, and tissue repertoires probably look different.

Selected positively for CCR7 and CD45RO-negative, naive CD8 cells excluded terminally differentiated effector memory CD45RA+ cells. In the source study's methods: Without quality scores, immunoSEQ junctional reads could not be filtered like full-length reads. Method: immunoSEQ multiplex PCR; TCRdb's copy keeps in-frame clones and lacks some. V and J calls and clone size come straight from that table; D and trimming were deduced from the DNA. The sample contains about 820,000 clones, more than 85% of which appear only once. This CDR3 is built from 13 residues. V shed 1 base and J shed 3 bases, with 6 bases lying between them. Germline-derived CDR1 and CDR2 are SGDLS and YYNGEE. With respect to this clone: Its specificity is not known.

The J gene is TRBJ2-3, the V gene TRBV9; D is uncertain. The sample taken for sequencing was naive CD8+ T cells sorted from blood. This receptor was taken from a man aged 30 to 45 in good health. CDR3 coding DNA: TGTGCCAGCAGCGTATATGGGACAGATACGCAGTATTTT. Protein: CASSVYGTDTQYF.